The next 27 T cell receptor beta chains were all read from a single sample in a study of glioma-infiltrating T cells after dendritic cell vaccination. Measured with immunoSEQ multiplex PCR; TCRdb has only the in-frame clones, and not every one. This table holds around 96,000 clones, 79% found once. This specimen was blood, taken before dendritic cell vaccination. These receptors all come from a human donor with glioblastoma.

The chain links TRBV9 to TRBJ2-3; D may be TRBD2 (5 bases). Germline CDR1 SGDLS, CDR2 YYNGEE. The CDR3 is 15 residues long. Trimming took off 4 bases at V and 3 bases at J, with 15 bases between the two ends. Here the CDR3 DNA reads TGTGCCAGCAGCCCAGGACTGGGCTGGACAGATACGCAGTATTTT. It codes for CASSPGLGWTDTQYF.

This clone came up once. The chain recombines TRBV6-6 with TRBJ2-5, with D perhaps matching TRBD2 (6 bases). The V and J ends lost 2 bases and 11 bases respectively, with 12 bases between them. The germline V gene has CDR1 MNHNY and CDR2 SVGAGI (reference sequence). The CDR3 sequence is 12 residues long. CDR3 DNA: TGTGCCAGCAGTTACGGGACGGGGGAGCAGTACTTC. It translates to CASSYGTGEQYF.

This chain uses TRBV2 with TRBJ2-1, with D maybe TRBD2 (7 bases). V lost 7 bases, J lost 4 bases, and 17 bases lay in between. The germline gives CDR1 SNHLY, CDR2 FYNNEI. This CDR3 is built from 15 residues. The CDR3 reads CASTASGRGYNEQFF. For the CDR3, the DNA is TGTGCCAGCACTGCATCGGGGAGGGGGTACAATGAGCAGTTCTTC.

The rearrangement links TRBV29-1 to TRBJ2-7; TRBD1 matches at 10 bases. Germline V lookup: CDR1 SQVTM, CDR2 ANQGSEA. Trimming cost V 6 bases and J 6 bases; bases outside gene matches: 8. The CDR3 length is 13 residues. In nucleotides, the CDR3 is TGCAGCGTCGGGACAGGGGCGCTAGGCGAGCAGTACTTC. It specifies CSVGTGALGEQYF.

This clone has a handful of counts. The J gene is TRBJ1-2, the V gene TRBV5-6; 9 bases match TRBD1. J gave up 8 bases and V 3 bases, and 2 bases lay outside the gene matches. The CDR3 contains 12 residues. Germline V gene sequence: CDR1 SGHDT, CDR2 YYEEEE. The CDR3 protein is CASSWTGVGYTF. The CDR3 nucleotides read TGTGCCAGCAGCTGGACAGGGGTCGGCTACACCTTC.

The chain recombines TRBV28 with TRBJ1-2, with D perhaps matching TRBD1 (6 bases). V was clipped by 6 bases and J by 5 bases, with 16 bases between them. Germline V gives CDR1 MDHEN, CDR2 SYDVKM. This CDR3 has 14 residues. In DNA form, the CDR3 reads TGTGCCAGCAGCCCTCACGACAGGAGTTATGGCTACACCTTC. Translation: CASSPHDRSYGYTF.

The chain is built from TRBV11-3 and TRBJ2-3; D perhaps matches TRBD2 (6 bases). The CDR3 is made up of 18 amino acids. V lost 5 bases and J lost 0, with 21 bases in between. Germline CDR1 SGHNT, CDR2 YENEEA. The CDR3: CASSVLPHLARSTDTQYF. CDR3 coding DNA: TGTGCCAGCAGCGTACTACCCCATCTAGCGCGTAGCACAGATACGCAGTATTTT. The full variable domain, in which reference TRBV11-3 and TRBJ2-3 provide the parts outside the CDR3, is EAGVVQSPRYKIIEKKQPVAFWCNPISGHNTLYWYLQNLGQGPELLIRYENEEAVDDSQLPKDRFSAERLKGVDSTLKIQPAELGDSAVYLCASSVLPHLARSTDTQYFGPGTRLTVL.

The chain couples TRBV6-1 to TRBJ2-5; the match to TRBD2 covers 10 bases. The junction had 10 bases not matched to a gene; V was cut back by 4 bases and J by 5 bases. The CDR3 has 16 residues. Germline V gene lookup returns CDR1 MNHNS and CDR2 SASEGT. The CDR3 DNA follows: TGTGCCAGCAGTGTATTAAGCGGGAGGGAGGGGGAGACCCAGTACTTC. Protein: CASSVLSGREGETQYF.

CDR3 sequence: CASSYGGSSYNEQFF. The DNA for the CDR3 is TGTGCCAGCAGTTACGGCGGAAGCTCCTACAATGAGCAGTTCTTC. This sequence joins TRBV6-5 and TRBJ2-1, with unresolved D. The V and J ends lost 2 bases and 0 bases respectively, with 8 bases between them. CDR3 length equals 15 residues. The V gene's germline CDR1 is MNHEY and CDR2 SVGAGI.

The J gene is TRBJ1-5, the V gene TRBV27; tentatively, D is TRBD1 (6 bases). V was cut by 2 bases and J by 0 bases, with 11 bases left in between. Germline V lookup: CDR1 MNHEY, CDR2 SMNVEV (reference sequence). This CDR3 spans 16 amino acids. The CDR3 DNA sequence: TGTGCCAGCAGTTTAAGGGGGGGATATAGCAATCAGCCCCAGCATTTT. Its translation: CASSLRGGYSNQPQHF.

The chain carries TRBV4-2 and TRBJ1-6; D not resolved. CDR3 length equals 15 residues. Trimming removed 0 bases at V and 10 bases at J, with 13 bases between. Looked up from germline, CDR1 is LGHNA and CDR2 is YNFKEQ. The CDR3 DNA is TGTGCCAGCAGCCAAGATAAAACGGGGAGATCACCCCTCCACTTT. Translated, it gives CASSQDKTGRSPLHF.

The chain employs TRBV5-1 and TRBJ2-5; 7 nucleotides match TRBD1. The germline V gene encodes CDR1 SGHRS and CDR2 YFSETQ. This CDR3 has 15 residues. V shed 1 base, J shed 0 bases, and the junction held 3 bases outside the gene matches. Here the CDR3 reads CASSLTGVNQETQYF. In DNA, the CDR3 is TGCGCCAGCAGCTTGACAGGGGTAAACCAAGAGACCCAGTACTTC.

As regards this clone: The sample carries other DNA sequences with the same CDR3. This chain links TRBV30 with TRBJ2-1, with 7 bases that match TRBD1. Losses at the gene ends were 1 base for V and 8 bases for J; bases not matched to a gene: 14. This CDR3 comprises 16 residues. Germline CDR1 reads GTSNPN; CDR2 reads SVGIG (reference sequence). The CDR3 coding sequence is TGTGCCTGGAGTGAAATTCTCCGAACAGGGGACGATGAGCAGTTCTTC. It translates to CAWSEILRTGDDEQFF.

The chain is built from TRBV6-5 and TRBJ2-1; D perhaps matches TRBD1 (6 bases). The CDR3 runs to 15 residues. V lost 2 bases to trimming and J lost 6 bases, with 14 bases between them. Germline V gene sequence: CDR1 MNHEY, CDR2 SVGAGI. The CDR3 DNA reads TGTGCCAGCAGTTACAGACAGGCCGGGGTCAATGAGCAGTTCTTC. Amino acid sequence: CASSYRQAGVNEQFF.

The V gene is TRBV7-2, the J gene TRBJ2-1; tentative D call: TRBD2 (5 bases). Deletions cut 3 bases from V and 0 bases from J, with 6 bases between. Per germline, CDR1 SGHTA and CDR2 FQGNSA. This CDR3 has 14 amino acids. The CDR3 is CASSFDYSYNEQFF. Here the CDR3 DNA reads TGTGCCAGCAGCTTTGACTACTCCTACAATGAGCAGTTCTTC.

V is TRBV27 and J is TRBJ2-7; no clear D gene. From germline, CDR1 is MNHEY and CDR2 SMNVEV (reference sequence). V gave up 0 bases and J gave up 0 bases, with 12 bases separating them. CDR3 length: 16 amino acids. The CDR3 bases are TGTGCCAGCAGTTTATCCGGCAGGCCCAGCTCCTACGAGCAGTACTTC. Translated, it gives CASSLSGRPSSYEQYF.

This sequence joins TRBV23-1 and TRBJ2-7, with TRBD2 identical over 7 bases. TRBV23-1 is known as an ORF, though its function is uncertain. The V and J ends lost 0 bases and 7 bases, in that order; junction bases with no gene match: 21. The CDR3 totals 19 residues. The CDR3 nucleotides read TGCGCCAGCAGTCAATCCGGGACTACCGACGAAAGCCTACGTGAGGAGCAGTACTTC. Its translation: CASSQSGTTDESLREEQYF.

V usage is TRBV2 and J usage is TRBJ1-5, with D possibly TRBD1 on 5 matching bases. This CDR3 spans 14 amino acids. V lost 7 bases to trimming and J lost 2 bases, with 12 bases between them. Germline V gene lookup returns CDR1 SNHLY and CDR2 FYNNEI. CDR3 sequence reads: CASTPGYGNQPQHF. As DNA, the CDR3 is TGTGCCAGCACCCCAGGGTACGGCAATCAGCCCCAGCATTTT.

A few counts support this clone. The chain joins TRBV11-2 to TRBJ2-4; possible D gene TRBD2, 5 bases. Germline-derived CDR1 and CDR2 are SGHAT and FQNNGV. The CDR3 has 13 residues. Deletions cut 3 bases from V and 6 bases from J, with 9 bases between. CDR3 residues: CASSLGVPNIQYF. Here the CDR3 DNA reads TGTGCCAGCAGCTTGGGAGTCCCAAACATTCAGTACTTC.

The rearrangement uses TRBV23-1 and TRBJ2-3; 7 nucleotides agree with TRBD1. TRBV23-1 is known as an ORF, though its function is uncertain. V shed 5 bases, J shed 1 base, and the junction held 21 bases outside the gene matches. The CDR3 has 20 residues. CDR3: CASSSPPGTAEFHRTDTQYF. The CDR3 DNA reads TGCGCCAGCAGTTCACCCCCCGGGACAGCAGAGTTCCACCGCACAGATACGCAGTATTTT.

This clone was seen only a few times. The J gene is TRBJ2-3, the V gene TRBV30, with 12 bases identical to TRBD1. J lost 4 bases, V lost 5 bases, and 1 base had no gene match. Per the germline V gene, CDR1 is GTSNPN and CDR2 is SVGIG (reference sequence). There are 13 residues in the CDR3. As DNA, the CDR3 is TGTGCCTGGGGGACAGGGGGCGCAGATACGCAGTATTTT. Residues: CAWGTGGADTQYF. Together with reference TRBV30 and TRBJ2-3, the CDR3 gives the full variable domain: SQTIHQWPATLVQPVGSPLSLECTVEGTSNPNLYWYRQAAGRGLQLLFYSVGIGQISSEVPQNLSASRPQDRQFILSSKKLLLSDSGFYLCAWGTGGADTQYFGPGTRLTVL.

The chain links TRBV27 to TRBJ2-5; 10 nucleotides agree with TRBD1. The J segment lost 4 bases and the V segment lost 7 bases, leaving 15 bases of the junction unmatched. CDR3 size: 17 residues. Germline V gene sequence: CDR1 MNHEY, CDR2 SMNVEV (reference sequence). The CDR3 loop is CASKSRRRQGAAETQYF. The DNA of the CDR3 is TGTGCCAGCAAATCGAGGCGGAGACAGGGGGCGGCAGAGACCCAGTACTTC.

The V and J genes are TRBV19 and TRBJ2-7, with TRBD1 matching over 7 bases. This CDR3 region has 13 residues. Losses at the gene ends were 6 bases for V and 3 bases for J; bases not matched to a gene: 5. Looked up from germline, CDR1 is LNHDA and CDR2 is SQIVND (reference sequence). The CDR3 DNA sequence: TGTGCCAGTAGCATCCGACAGGGCTACGAGCAGTACTTC. It yields the protein CASSIRQGYEQYF.

This chain joins TRBV2 and TRBJ2-2; weak D call: TRBD1 (5 bases). CDR3 length: 16 residues. V gave up 9 bases and J gave up 0 bases, with 17 bases separating them. Germline V gene sequence: CDR1 SNHLY, CDR2 FYNNEI. The CDR3 spells CASDSFRAANTGELFF. For the CDR3, the DNA is TGTGCCAGTGACTCCTTCAGGGCAGCGAACACCGGGGAGCTGTTTTTT.

The CDR3 is CASSDWAPNQPQHF. CDR3 coding DNA: TGTGCCAGCAGTGATTGGGCACCCAATCAGCCCCAGCATTTT. This chain joins TRBV2 and TRBJ1-5; the D is unclear. CDR1 and CDR2 from the germline V gene are SNHLY and FYNNEI. The CDR3 is 14 residues long. V shed 3 bases and J shed 3 bases, with 9 bases lying between them. Full variable domain (remainder filled in from reference TRBV2 and TRBJ1-5): EPEVTQTPSHQVTQMGQEVILRCVPISNHLYFYWYRQILGQKVEFLVSFYNNEISEKSEIFDDQFSVERPDGSNFTLKIRSTKLEDSAMYFCASSDWAPNQPQHFGDGTRLSIL.

The J gene is TRBJ2-7, the V gene TRBV5-6; TRBD1 agrees at 7 bases. The ends lost 5 bases at V and 3 bases at J; junction bases unmatched: 14. CDR3 size: 16 residues. The germline V gene encodes CDR1 SGHDT and CDR2 YYEEEE. As DNA, the CDR3 is TGTGCCAGCAGTTCGACAGGGCTCCCAGGCCACTACGAGCAGTACTTC. Residues: CASSSTGLPGHYEQYF.

The rearrangement joins TRBV19 to TRBJ1-5; no clear D gene. The ends were cut back, 3 bases at V and 4 bases at J, with 7 bases in the middle. The V gene's germline CDR1 is LNHDA and CDR2 SQIVND (reference sequence). This CDR3 comprises 13 residues. As DNA, the CDR3 is TGTGCCAGTAGTATTACCCGGAATCAGCCCCAGCATTTT. Translation: CASSITRNQPQHF.